The entry below gives a single T cell receptor (beta chain) sequence along with its context. Its antigen is as yet unknown. One junction end does not reproduce the germline sequence, and a read error may be involved. CDR3 length: 14 residues. Germline V gene data show CDR1 as SGHRS and CDR2 as YFSETQ. This entry comes from a study of T cells in Graves' hyperthyroidism and ophthalmopathy. At the level of the study: Before treatment of any kind, peripheral blood was taken at initial diagnosis. Regarding the study as a whole: Model-based prediction identified ophthalmopathy a median around 6.5 months prior to its onset. Clonotypes that were expanded in thyroid above 0.001 mostly appeared in blood too.

Diagnostic assessment was based on clinical symptoms, serum thyroxine and TRAb, thyroid ultrasound and orbital computed tomography. The investigators amplified TCR beta CDR3 regions from RNA transcripts. The HTBI set primed first-round TCR CDR3 RT-PCR. One entry per CDR3 protein, called by TCRdb with MiXCR from the multiplex PCR reads. Counted here are 500,000 to 750,000 distinct CDR3 sequences, 14% occurring once; the ten biggest clones make up around 7%. The sequenced sample consisted of blood. The TCR comes from a woman in her late teens or twenties with Graves' ophthalmopathy. This chain connects TRBV5-1 to TRBJ2-2; 8 nucleotides line up with TRBD2. This chain's CDR3 is CASSPGRATGKLFF. CDR3 coding DNA: TGCGCCAGCAGCCCCGGGAGGGCCACCGGGAAGCTGTTTTTT.